These 6 T cell receptor beta chains originate from one sample sequenced in a study of T cells expressing NK-cell markers. From its re-call of the 5' RACE reads, TCRdb lists each CDR3 protein once, without DNA. In all, the sample yields about 540,000 distinct CDR3 sequences. The sample taken for sequencing was blood T cells: a sorted CD56 or NKG2C T cell subset, CD4+ or CD8+ T cells, or bulk PBMC T cells (not recorded which). Receptors originate from a young man in good health.

V gene TRBV6-5 combines with J gene TRBJ2-1. CDR1 MNHEY and CDR2 SVGAGI come from the germline V gene. The CDR3 runs 12 residues. CDR3 residues: CASRDLADEQFF.

This chain joins TRBV6-4 and TRBJ2-7; no DNA is available, so the TRBD1 call from TCRdb remains unchecked. Germline loops: CDR1 MRHNA, CDR2 SNTAGT. The CDR3 length is 14 residues. CDR3 loop: CASNPGASPYEQYF.

The chain carries TRBV28 and TRBJ2-5; TCRdb outputs TRBD1, but without DNA this stays unchecked. Germline V CDR1 and CDR2: MDHEN, SYDVKM. This CDR3 comprises 15 residues. The CDR3 reads CASSLGGQEEETQYF.

The J gene is TRBJ1-2, the V gene TRBV7-2; the D call of TRBD1 rests on TCRdb alone, since no DNA is present to check it. Germline values: CDR1 SGHTA, CDR2 FQGNSA. This CDR3 contains 15 residues. CDR3 amino acids: CASSLTPVRAFGYTF. Supplemented by reference TRBV7-2 and TRBJ1-2, the full variable domain reads GAGVSQSPSNKVTEKGKDVELRCDPISGHTALYWYRQSLGQGLEFLIYFQGNSAPDKSGLPSDRFSAERTGGSVSTLTIQRTQQEDSAVYLCASSLTPVRAFGYTFGSGTRLTVV.

The chain carries TRBV12-3 or TRBV12-4 and TRBJ2-1. The CDR3 runs 14 residues. The CDR3 sequence is CASSRGATYNEQFF.

The rearrangement joins TRBV3-1 to TRBJ2-3; TCRdb calls TRBD1, which cannot be checked without DNA. CDR3 length: 13 residues. Per germline, CDR1 LGHDT and CDR2 YNNKEL (reference sequence). The CDR3: CASSRPPPDTQYF.